One sample yielded the 10 T cell receptor beta chains listed below, sequenced in a study of T cell changes during pregnancy in multiple sclerosis. Generated by immunoSEQ multiplex PCR, the TCRdb table keeps only in-frame clones and is missing some. The sample includes approximately 37,000 clones, roughly 88% of them seen just once. Sequencing used CD8+ T cells from peripheral blood mononuclear cells, obtained in the first trimester of pregnancy. These receptor sequences come from a female donor with multiple sclerosis, enrolled in a pregnancy study.

This clone occurred once. This rearrangement joins TRBV19 to TRBJ2-1; 12 bases line up with TRBD2. Germline values: CDR1 LNHDA, CDR2 SQIVND (reference sequence). The CDR3 is made up of 13 amino acids. After removal of 11 bases from V and 8 bases from J, the junction contained 7 bases not matched to a gene. The CDR3 nucleotides are TGTGCCTCTAGCGGGGGGGCCGGTGATGAGCAGTTCTTC. Translated, it gives CASSGGAGDEQFF.

This clone appeared a single time. V and J are TRBV6-5 and TRBJ2-5; 7 nucleotides line up with TRBD2. J lost 1 base, V lost 0 bases, and 2 bases had no gene match. Looked up from germline, CDR1 is MNHEY and CDR2 is SVGAGI. The CDR3 sequence is 15 residues long. CDR3 protein: CASSYSGGTQETQYF. As DNA, the CDR3 is TGTGCCAGCAGTTACTCGGGGGGGACCCAAGAGACCCAGTACTTC.

The rearrangement links TRBV7-9 to TRBJ2-1; D is uncertain. Trimming removed 0 bases from V and 8 bases from J, with 14 bases in between. The CDR3 has 15 residues. CDR1 SEHNR and CDR2 FQNEAQ come from the germline V gene (reference sequence). The CDR3: CASSLAGSPRYEQFF. The CDR3 DNA reads as TGTGCCAGCAGCTTAGCTGGTTCGCCGCGGTATGAGCAGTTCTTC. Full variable domain (remainder filled in from reference TRBV7-9 and TRBJ2-1): DTGVSQNPRHKITKRGQNVTFRCDPISEHNRLYWYRQTLGQGPEFLTYFQNEAQLEKSRLLSDRFSAERPKGSFSTLEIQRTEQGDSAMYLCASSLAGSPRYEQFFGPGTRLTVL.

This clone came up once. The genes are TRBV9 and TRBJ2-5; 9 positions agree with TRBD2. There are 17 residues in the CDR3. Losses at the gene ends were 0 bases for V and 7 bases for J; bases not matched to a gene: 13. Germline CDR1 SGDLS, CDR2 YYNGEE. CDR3 sequence reads: CASSVAPSGDASVTQYF. The CDR3 nucleotides are TGTGCCAGCAGCGTAGCCCCTAGCGGGGACGCTTCAGTGACCCAGTACTTC.

The genes are TRBV27 and TRBJ2-1; the match to TRBD1 covers 7 bases. Unmatched junction bases numbered 6, after V lost 5 bases and J lost 5 bases. Germline CDR1 reads MNHEY; CDR2 reads SMNVEV (reference sequence). The CDR3 is 14 residues long. DNA of the CDR3: TGTGCCAGCAGTGTGACAGGGTCCAACAATGAGCAGTTCTTC. Amino acid sequence: CASSVTGSNNEQFF.

The genes are TRBV6-4 and TRBJ2-3; D is unresolved. Germline V gene sequence: CDR1 MRHNA, CDR2 SNTAGT. V was trimmed by 0 bases and J by 0 bases, leaving 16 bases between them. This CDR3 contains 18 residues. This CDR3 is CASSDSPSASDSTDTQYF. As DNA, the CDR3 is TGTGCCAGCAGTGACTCACCTTCGGCCAGCGATAGCACAGATACGCAGTATTTT.

Only one count was recorded for this clone. The rearrangement joins TRBV6-5 to TRBJ1-4; no clear D. The germline V and J ends were trimmed by 0 bases and 8 bases, with 16 bases remaining between them. The CDR3 is made up of 16 amino acids. Per the germline V gene, CDR1 is MNHEY and CDR2 is SVGAGI. The CDR3 DNA sequence: TGTGCCAGCAGTTACTCCAGGACTGATCGTAAGGAAAAACTGTTTTTT. Protein product: CASSYSRTDRKEKLFF.

J is TRBJ2-6 and V is TRBV4-3; 7 bases match TRBD1. Germline CDR1 is LGHNA and CDR2 is YSLEER. This CDR3 contains 18 residues. Unmatched junction bases numbered 7, after V lost 2 bases and J lost 0 bases. CDR3 protein: CASSQRDRVPSGANVLTF. The CDR3, as DNA: TGCGCCAGCAGCCAAAGAGACAGGGTTCCCTCTGGGGCCAACGTCCTGACTTTC.

As regards this clone: One end of the junction fails to match germline, which may point to a read error. J is TRBJ1-3 and V is TRBV28, with D tentatively TRBD1 (5 bases). The CDR3 totals 11 residues. Looked up from germline, CDR1 is MDHEN and CDR2 is SYDVKM. The CDR3 reads CASSFGVWRDF. In DNA, the CDR3 is TGTGCCAGCAGTTTTGGGGTTTGGCGGGACTTT.

This rearrangement joins TRBV7-2 to TRBJ2-3; D remains unclear. The CDR3 extends over 13 amino acids. Trimming removed 2 bases at V and 3 bases at J, with 6 bases between. In germline, CDR1 is SGHTA, CDR2 FQGNSA. CDR3 region: CASSLILTDTQYF. CDR3 DNA: TGTGCCAGCAGCTTAATCTTAACAGATACGCAGTATTTT. The complete variable domain, with remaining parts taken from reference TRBV7-2 and TRBJ2-3, reads GAGVSQSPSNKVTEKGKDVELRCDPISGHTALYWYRQSLGQGLEFLIYFQGNSAPDKSGLPSDRFSAERTGGSVSTLTIQRTQQEDSAVYLCASSLILTDTQYFGPGTRLTVL.